This T cell receptor (beta chain) was retrieved from a study of T cells in Graves' hyperthyroidism and ophthalmopathy. Study-wide context: At the time of initial diagnosis and before any treatment, peripheral blood was collected. Study results and caveats: Expanded thyroid clonotypes (above 0.001) were mostly also found in blood.

The investigators amplified TCR beta CDR3 regions from RNA transcripts. Initially, a first-round RT-PCR of the TCR CDR3 employed the HTBI primer set. TCRdb fed the multiplex PCR reads into MiXCR, producing one record per CDR3 protein. The sample consists of 800,000 or so distinct CDR3 sequences, 35% to 45% of them appearing once. On this clonotype: Its antigen remains unidentified. Compared with germline, one end of the junction differs, possibly owing to a read error.

Over 18 months, lack of ophthalmopathy progression marked Graves' hyperthyroidism as stable. The germline gives CDR1 MGHRA, CDR2 YSYEKL. The CDR3 consists of 14 residues. The specimen sequenced was blood. The receptor comes from a man between 18 and 35 years old with Graves' hyperthyroidism. This chain joins TRBV4-1 and TRBJ2-3; tentatively, D is TRBD1 (5 bases). In nucleotides, the CDR3 is TGTGCCAGCAGCCAAGGTGGGGCCACAGATACGCAGTATTTT. Encoded protein: CASSQGGATDTQYF.